Sequencing of this T cell receptor (beta chain) was carried out in a study of OX40 agonist ivuxolimab in advanced cancers. Trimming took 0 bases from V and 5 from J, leaving 11 bases between them. Germline V gene data show CDR1 as SGHRS and CDR2 as YFSETQ. This CDR3 region has 14 residues. Sequencing used immunoSEQ multiplex PCR; TCRdb keeps in-frame clones, though not all of them. The table shows tens of thousands of clones, with around four fifths occurring only once. This receptor was identified in an adult with an advanced solid tumor such as melanoma, head and neck, liver or kidney cancer. The sequences come from CD4+ or CD8+ T cells sorted from blood, collected in a trial of the OX40 agonist ivuxolimab. The chain recombines TRBV5-1 with TRBJ2-5; the D gene is possibly TRBD2 (6 bases). CDR3 DNA: TGCGCCAGCAGCTTGGTACAGGCGGGGGAGACCCAGTACTTC. It yields the protein CASSLVQAGETQYF.